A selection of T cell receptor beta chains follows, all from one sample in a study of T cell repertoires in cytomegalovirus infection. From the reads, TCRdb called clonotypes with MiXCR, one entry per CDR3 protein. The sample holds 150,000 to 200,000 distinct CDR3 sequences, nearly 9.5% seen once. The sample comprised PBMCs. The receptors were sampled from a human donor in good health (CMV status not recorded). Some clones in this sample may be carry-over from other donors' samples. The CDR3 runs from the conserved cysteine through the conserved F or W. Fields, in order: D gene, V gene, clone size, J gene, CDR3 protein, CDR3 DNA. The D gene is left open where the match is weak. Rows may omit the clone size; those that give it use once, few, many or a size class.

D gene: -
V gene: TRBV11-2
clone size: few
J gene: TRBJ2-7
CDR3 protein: CASSLGGSLGGLFYEQYF
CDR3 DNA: TGTGCCAGCAGCTTAGGCGGGAGCCTGGGGGGCCTGTTCTACGAGCAGTACTTC

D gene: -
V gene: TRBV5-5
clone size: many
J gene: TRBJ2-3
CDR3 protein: CASSYPGLNTDTQYF
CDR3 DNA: TGTGCCAGCAGCTATCCGGGACTCAACACAGATACGCAGTATTTT

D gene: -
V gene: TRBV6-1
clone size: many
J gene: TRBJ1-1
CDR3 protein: CASTPGKRTEAFF
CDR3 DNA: TGTGCCAGCACTCCCGGGAAAAGGACTGAAGCTTTCTTT

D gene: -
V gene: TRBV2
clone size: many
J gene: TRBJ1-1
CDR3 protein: CASSAGQGGTEAFF
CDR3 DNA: TGTGCCAGCAGTGCTGGGCAGGGCGGGACTGAAGCTTTCTTT

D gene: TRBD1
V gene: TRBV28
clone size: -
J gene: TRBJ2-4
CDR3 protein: CASSTVGQGSKNIQYF
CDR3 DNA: TGTGCCAGCAGTACGGTAGGACAGGGTTCCAAAAACATTCAGTACTTC

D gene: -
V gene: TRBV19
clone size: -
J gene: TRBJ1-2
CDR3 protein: CAGKDGAYGYTF
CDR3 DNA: TGTGCCGGTAAAGACGGAGCCTATGGCTACACCTTC

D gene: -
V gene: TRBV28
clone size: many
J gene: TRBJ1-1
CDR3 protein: CASSSLTTEAFF
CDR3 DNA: TGTGCCAGCAGTTCTCTTACTACTGAAGCTTTCTTT

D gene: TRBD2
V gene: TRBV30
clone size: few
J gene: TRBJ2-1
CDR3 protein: CAWSSGTSGHNEQFF
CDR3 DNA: TGTGCCTGGAGTTCCGGGACTAGCGGACACAATGAGCAGTTCTTC

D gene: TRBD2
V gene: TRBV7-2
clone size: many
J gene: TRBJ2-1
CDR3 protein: CASSFGGGNYNEQFF
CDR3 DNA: TGTGCCAGCAGTTTTGGGGGGGGGAACTACAATGAGCAGTTCTTC

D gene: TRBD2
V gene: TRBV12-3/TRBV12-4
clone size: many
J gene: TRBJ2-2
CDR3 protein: CASLAGLAGGLYGELFF
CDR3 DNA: TGTGCCAGCCTCGCGGGACTAGCGGGGGGGCTTTACGGGGAGCTGTTTTTT

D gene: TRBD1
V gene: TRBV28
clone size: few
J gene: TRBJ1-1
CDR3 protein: CASTGDRLTEAFF
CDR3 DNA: TGTGCCAGCACCGGGGACAGGTTGACTGAAGCTTTCTTT

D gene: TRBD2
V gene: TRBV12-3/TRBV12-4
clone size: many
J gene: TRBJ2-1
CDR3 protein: CASAQGLADYNEQFF
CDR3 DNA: TGTGCCAGCGCTCAGGGACTAGCAGACTACAATGAGCAGTTCTTC

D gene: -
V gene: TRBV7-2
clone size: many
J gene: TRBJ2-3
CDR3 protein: CASSLRRESTDTQYF
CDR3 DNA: TGTGCCAGCAGCTTGAGGCGGGAAAGCACAGATACGCAGTATTTT

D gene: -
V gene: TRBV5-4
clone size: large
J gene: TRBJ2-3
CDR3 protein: CASSFTADTQYF
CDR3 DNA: TGTGCCAGCAGCTTCACGGCAGATACGCAGTATTTT

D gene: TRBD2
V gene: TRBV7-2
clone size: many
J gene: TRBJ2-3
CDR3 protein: CASSLWGGRGDTQYF
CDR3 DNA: TGTGCCAGCAGCTTATGGGGCGGGAGAGGTGATACGCAGTATTTT

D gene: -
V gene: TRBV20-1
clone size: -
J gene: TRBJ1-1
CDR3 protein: CSAPGQGGTEAFF
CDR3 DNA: TGCAGTGCCCCGGGGCAGGGAGGAACTGAAGCTTTCTTT

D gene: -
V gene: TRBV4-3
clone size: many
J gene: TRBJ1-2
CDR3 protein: CASSQSGIVGYTF
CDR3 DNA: TGCGCCAGCAGCCAATCGGGAATCGTTGGCTACACCTTC

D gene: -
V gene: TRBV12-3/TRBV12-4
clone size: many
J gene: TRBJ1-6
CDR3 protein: CASSFARGNSPLHF
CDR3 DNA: TGTGCCAGCAGTTTCGCTAGGGGGAATTCACCCCTCCACTTT

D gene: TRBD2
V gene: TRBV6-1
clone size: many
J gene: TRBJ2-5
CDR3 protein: CASSSGLAGKETQYF
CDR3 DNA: TGTGCCAGCAGCAGTGGACTAGCGGGAAAAGAGACCCAGTACTTC

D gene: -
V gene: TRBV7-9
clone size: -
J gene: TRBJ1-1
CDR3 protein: CASSFQGTGPEAFF
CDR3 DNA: TGTGCCAGCAGCTTTCAGGGAACAGGGCCTGAAGCTTTCTTT

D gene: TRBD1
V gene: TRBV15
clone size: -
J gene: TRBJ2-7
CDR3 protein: CATSRGQGEYEQYF
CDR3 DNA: TGTGCCACCAGCAGAGGACAGGGGGAATACGAGCAGTACTTC

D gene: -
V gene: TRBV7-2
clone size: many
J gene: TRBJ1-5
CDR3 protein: CASSFAGDQPQHF
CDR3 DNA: TGTGCCAGCAGCTTTGCCGGGGATCAGCCCCAGCATTTT

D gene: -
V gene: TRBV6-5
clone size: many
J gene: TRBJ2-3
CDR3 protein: CASSYSRVRGDTQYF
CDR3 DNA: TGTGCCAGCAGTTACTCGAGAGTTAGAGGCGATACGCAGTATTTT

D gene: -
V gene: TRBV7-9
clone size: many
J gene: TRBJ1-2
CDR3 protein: CASSLEAQTYGYTF
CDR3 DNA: TGTGCCAGCAGCCTCGAAGCCCAAACCTATGGCTACACCTTC

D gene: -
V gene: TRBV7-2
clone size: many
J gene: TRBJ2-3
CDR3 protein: CASSSGRPDTQYF
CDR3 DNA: TGTGCCAGCAGCAGCGGGCGCCCGGATACGCAGTATTTT

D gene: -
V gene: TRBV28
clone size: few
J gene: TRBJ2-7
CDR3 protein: CASSLTPIPPYEQYF
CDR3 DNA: TGTGCCAGCAGTTTGACGCCCATTCCACCCTACGAGCAGTACTTC

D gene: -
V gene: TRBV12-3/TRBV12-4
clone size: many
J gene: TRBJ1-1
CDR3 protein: CASSLAAGSSTEAFF
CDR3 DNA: TGTGCCAGCAGTTTAGCCGCAGGGTCCTCCACTGAAGCTTTCTTT